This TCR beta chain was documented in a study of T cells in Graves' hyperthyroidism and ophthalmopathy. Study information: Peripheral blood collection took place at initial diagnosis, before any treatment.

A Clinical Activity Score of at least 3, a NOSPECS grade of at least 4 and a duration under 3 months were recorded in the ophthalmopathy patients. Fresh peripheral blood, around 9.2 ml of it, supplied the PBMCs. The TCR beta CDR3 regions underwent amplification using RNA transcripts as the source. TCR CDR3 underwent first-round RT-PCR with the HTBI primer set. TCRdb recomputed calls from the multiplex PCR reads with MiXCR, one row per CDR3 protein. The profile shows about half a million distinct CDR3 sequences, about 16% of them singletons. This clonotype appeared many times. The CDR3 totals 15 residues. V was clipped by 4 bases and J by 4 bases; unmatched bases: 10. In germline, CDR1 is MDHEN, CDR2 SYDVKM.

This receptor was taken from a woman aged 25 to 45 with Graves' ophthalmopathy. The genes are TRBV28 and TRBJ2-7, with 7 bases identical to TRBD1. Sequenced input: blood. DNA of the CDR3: TGTGCCAGCAGTTCGGGGACAGTCAATACTTACGAGCAGTACTTC. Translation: CASSSGTVNTYEQYF.